Listed below are T cell receptor beta chains from one sample, sequenced in a study of shared clonotypes between healthy human individuals. Clones were sequenced by immunoSEQ multiplex PCR, and TCRdb holds only the in-frame ones, with some missing. The top ten hold about 0.21% of the sample, which has 700,000 to 950,000 clones, 90% to 98% seen once. The sequenced sample consisted of naive CD8+ T cells sorted from blood. The receptors were gathered from a man aged 30 to 39 in good health. CDR3s include the opening cysteine and the closing phenylalanine or tryptophan. Fields, in order: V gene, D gene, CDR3 length, J gene, clone size, CDR3 protein, CDR3 DNA. The D gene is left open where the match is weak. Some rows have no size entry. The others give once, few or many, or a class for an expanded clone.

>TRBV11-3|TRBD1|13|TRBJ2-1|.
CASSGDSTIEQFF
TGTGCCAGCAGCGGGGACAGCACCATCGAGCAGTTCTTC
>TRBV5-6|.|14|TRBJ2-7|.
CASGPTGTSYEQYF
TGTGCCAGCGGACCGACAGGGACTTCGTACGAGCAGTACTTC
>TRBV5-5|TRBD1|15|TRBJ1-3|.
CASSLGQGAGNTIYF
TGTGCCAGCAGCTTAGGACAGGGGGCCGGAAACACCATATATTTT
>TRBV15|.|13|TRBJ1-1|.
CATSAGGSSEAFF
TGTGCCACCAGCGCCGGGGGCTCAAGTGAAGCTTTCTTT
>TRBV18|.|14|TRBJ2-4|.
CASSPAGELGIQYF
TGTGCCAGCTCTCCCGCAGGGGAATTGGGCATTCAGTACTTC
>TRBV7-3|TRBD2|16|TRBJ2-1|.
CASSSGPGLADNEQFF
TGTGCCAGCAGCTCGGGCCCGGGACTAGCGGACAATGAGCAGTTCTTC
>TRBV9|.|14|TRBJ2-7|.
CASSEDSGSYEQYF
TGTGCCAGCAGCGAGGATAGCGGCTCCTACGAGCAGTACTTC
>TRBV28|.|18|TRBJ2-1|.
CASSLRASRPDSYNEQFF
TGTGCCAGCAGTTTACGGGCTAGTCGGCCTGACTCCTACAATGAGCAGTTCTTC
>TRBV27|.|18|TRBJ2-1|once
CASSLLGDGMIGLNEQFF
TGTGCCAGCAGTTTATTAGGAGACGGGATGATTGGGCTCAATGAGCAGTTCTTC
>TRBV7-2|TRBD2|18|TRBJ2-3|.
CASSLTSGSPSSTDTQYF
TGTGCCAGCAGCCTGACTAGCGGGAGCCCCTCAAGCACAGATACGCAGTATTTT
>TRBV9|TRBD2|19|TRBJ2-2|.
CASSVGGLAGGPGTGELFF
TGTGCCAGCAGCGTAGGGGGACTAGCGGGAGGGCCGGGCACCGGGGAGCTGTTTTTT
>TRBV2|.|12|TRBJ2-1|.
CASSDPSGEQFF
TGTGCCAGCAGTGACCCCTCCGGTGAGCAGTTCTTC
>TRBV29-1|.|13|TRBJ2-7|.
CSVEGTTTYEQYF
TGCAGCGTTGAAGGGACGACTACCTACGAGCAGTACTTC
>TRBV7-2|.|15|TRBJ1-5|.
CASSLDGSRNQPQHF
TGTGCCAGCAGCTTAGATGGCAGCCGTAATCAGCCCCAGCATTTT
>TRBV25-1|.|11|TRBJ2-1|.
CASSEYVEQFF
TGTGCCAGCAGTGAATATGTGGAGCAGTTCTTC
>TRBV6-1|TRBD2|17|TRBJ2-5|.
CASSEGTAGTRWETQYF
TGTGCCAGCAGTGAGGGGACCGCCGGGACTAGGTGGGAGACCCAGTACTTC
>TRBV2|.|15|TRBJ2-7|.
CASSESPPELVEQYF
TGTGCCAGCAGTGAGTCCCCGCCGGAGCTGGTCGAGCAGTACTTC
>TRBV18|TRBD1|16|TRBJ2-1|once
CASSPRQGANYNEQFF
TGTGCCAGCTCACCACGACAGGGGGCTAACTACAATGAGCAGTTCTTC
>TRBV27|.|15|TRBJ2-7|.
CAILFPRGSSYEQYF
TGTGCCATCCTCTTTCCTAGGGGGTCTTCCTACGAGCAGTACTTC
>TRBV27|.|13|TRBJ1-1|.
CASSTGRTTGVFF
TGTGCCAGCAGCACCGGAAGGACGACCGGGGTTTTCTTT
>TRBV6-4|TRBD1|16|TRBJ2-1|.
CASSDSGQVSNNEQFF
TGTGCCAGCAGTGACTCGGGACAGGTATCCAACAATGAGCAGTTCTTC
>TRBV9|TRBD2|16|TRBJ2-3|.
CASSVGLAEDSGGQYF
TGTGCCAGCAGCGTAGGTCTAGCGGAGGACTCTGGGGGGCAGTATTTT
>TRBV6-1|TRBD1|13|TRBJ1-4|.
CASSEQGDEKLFF
TGTGCCAGCAGTGAACAGGGGGATGAAAAACTGTTTTTT
>TRBV28|TRBD1|15|TRBJ1-2|once
CASSLAGQGAYGYTF
TGTGCCAGCAGTTTGGCGGGACAGGGGGCCTATGGCTACACCTTC
>TRBV9|TRBD1|16|TRBJ2-2|.
CASSGTGTGHTGELFF
TGTGCCAGCAGCGGGACCGGGACAGGCCACACCGGGGAGCTGTTTTTT
>TRBV7-6|.|13|TRBJ2-1|.
CASSSLEHNEQFF
TGTGCCAGCAGCTCCCTGGAGCACAATGAGCAGTTCTTC